These T cell receptor beta chains were read from a single sample in a study of T cells in Graves' hyperthyroidism and ophthalmopathy. TCRdb independently ran MiXCR on the multiplex PCR reads; one entry per CDR3 protein. Found here are under 750,000 distinct CDR3 sequences, around 20% of them singletons; the top ten hold 15% to 20%. The specimen was blood. Every receptor here comes from a woman aged 50 to 60 with Graves' hyperthyroidism that later progressed to Graves' ophthalmopathy. The CDR3 runs from the conserved cysteine through the conserved F or W. The D gene is left open where the match is weak.

J | D | V | CDR3
TRBJ1-1 | . | TRBV5-1 | CASSLSPSHRDTEAFF
TRBJ2-7 | . | TRBV6-5 | CASSWKGGKEQYF
TRBJ2-2 | . | TRBV18 | CASSPQDSTGELFF
TRBJ1-6 | TRBD1 | TRBV12-3/TRBV12-4 | CASTLTGGISPLHF
TRBJ1-1 | TRBD1 | TRBV20-1 | CSATRDRGHTEAFF
TRBJ1-5 | . | TRBV2 | CASKGPDSNQPQHF
TRBJ2-5 | TRBD2 | TRBV11-2 | CASSLVLAPQETQYF
TRBJ1-2 | . | TRBV28 | CASSFLHYGYTF
TRBJ1-2 | . | TRBV6-1 | CASNRDPQEGYTF
TRBJ1-3 | . | TRBV27 | CASRDLAGNTIYF
TRBJ1-2 | TRBD1 | TRBV19 | CASSFGGGAYGYTF
TRBJ1-1 | . | TRBV5-1 | CASSLDGLNTEAFF
TRBJ2-1 | TRBD1 | TRBV20-1 | CSARVQGAFDNEQFF
TRBJ2-2 | . | TRBV5-1 | CASSLVGGPVGELFF
TRBJ2-3 | TRBD1 | TRBV18 | CASSRIDRGTDTQYF
TRBJ2-2 | TRBD1 | TRBV7-8 | CASSLAQGVNTGELFF
TRBJ2-1 | . | TRBV7-6 | CASSTPGYNEQFF
TRBJ2-1 | . | TRBV20-1 | CSARTGPQTYNEQFF
TRBJ2-5 | . | TRBV6-2/TRBV6-3 | CASRGGRLQETQYF
TRBJ2-7 | . | TRBV3-1 | CASSQTGPHYEQYF
TRBJ1-4 | TRBD1 | TRBV12-3/TRBV12-4 | CASSTDRAYEKLFF
TRBJ1-1 | TRBD1 | TRBV20-1 | CSARRPGGYTEAFF
TRBJ2-1 | TRBD2 | TRBV6-2/TRBV6-3 | CASSTRGADNEQFF
TRBJ1-2 | . | TRBV12-3/TRBV12-4 | CASSTSPGGYGYTF
TRBJ2-3 | TRBD2 | TRBV20-1 | CSAISGGGTDTQYF
TRBJ2-5 | . | TRBV6-1 | CASSERAAQETQYF
TRBJ1-1 | . | TRBV20-1 | CSARDRWGAEAFF
TRBJ1-5 | . | TRBV10-2 | CASSESHGVRQPQHF
TRBJ1-2 | . | TRBV30 | CAWRLLDGGYGYTF
TRBJ1-1 | TRBD1 | TRBV9 | CASSGNRGPSTEAFF
TRBJ2-7 | TRBD1 | TRBV11-2 | CASSLKGQGAGEQYF
TRBJ2-5 | . | TRBV24-1 | CATSDSTSRATQYF
TRBJ1-5 | . | TRBV28 | CAVHSSHSGQPQHF
TRBJ1-1 | TRBD1 | TRBV3-1 | CASSRQGGEAFF
TRBJ2-7 | TRBD2 | TRBV29-1 | CSVEGPQGDSGDYEQYF
TRBJ2-2 | TRBD1 | TRBV7-9 | CASSPKGTGSGTGELFF
TRBJ1-5 | . | TRBV5-6 | CASSGGQPQQPQHF
TRBJ2-6 | . | TRBV15 | CATRGVVREAGANVLTF
TRBJ2-6 | TRBD1 | TRBV12-5 | CATLRDRGRAGANVLTF
TRBJ2-7 | TRBD1 | TRBV11-2 | CASTWDSSYEQYF
TRBJ1-6 | . | TRBV14 | CASSHTLNSPHHF
TRBJ2-1 | TRBD2 | TRBV29-1 | CSVDGGRVNEQFF
TRBJ2-1 | . | TRBV14 | CASSQVGLHYNEQFF
TRBJ2-5 | . | TRBV3-1 | CASKPRVREETQYF
TRBJ1-4 | . | TRBV25-1 | CASSDGWPNEKLFF
TRBJ1-2 | . | TRBV20-1 | CSASPTGWGGYTF
TRBJ2-7 | . | TRBV29-1 | CSGEVGGSGEQYF
TRBJ1-1 | . | TRBV4-1 | CASSQDLSPGLNTEAFF
TRBJ1-5 | . | TRBV6-6 | CASSYSWPNGHSNQPQHF
TRBJ2-7 | . | TRBV6-6 | CASSYESSYEQYF
TRBJ1-1 | . | TRBV29-1 | CSVAVVAANTEAFF
TRBJ2-7 | . | TRBV29-1 | CSVVEISYEQYF
TRBJ2-1 | TRBD2 | TRBV11-3 | CASSLDSLAGPSGVEQFF
TRBJ2-2 | . | TRBV6-1 | CASSSRGATGELFF